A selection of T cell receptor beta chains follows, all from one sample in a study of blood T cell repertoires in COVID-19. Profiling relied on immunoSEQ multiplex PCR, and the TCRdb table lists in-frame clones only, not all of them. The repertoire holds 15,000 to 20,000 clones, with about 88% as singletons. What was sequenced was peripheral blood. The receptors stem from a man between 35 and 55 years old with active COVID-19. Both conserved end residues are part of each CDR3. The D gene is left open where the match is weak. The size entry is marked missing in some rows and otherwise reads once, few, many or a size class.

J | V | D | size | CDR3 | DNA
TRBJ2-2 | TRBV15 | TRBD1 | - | CATSRPRGQDTGELFF | TGTGCCACCAGCAGACCGAGAGGACAGGACACCGGGGAGCTGTTTTTT
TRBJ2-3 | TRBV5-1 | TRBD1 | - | CASSYSLGQVTDTQYF | TGCGCCAGCAGCTACTCGCTAGGACAGGTCACAGATACGCAGTATTTT
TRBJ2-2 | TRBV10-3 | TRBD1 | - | CAISRDSLTGELFF | TGTGCCATCAGCCGGGACAGCTTAACCGGGGAGCTGTTTTTT
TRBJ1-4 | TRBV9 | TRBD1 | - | CASSLRGQGGTNEKLFF | TGTGCCAGCAGCTTGCGCGGACAGGGGGGAACTAATGAAAAACTGTTTTTT
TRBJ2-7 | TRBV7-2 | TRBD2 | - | CASSSTLAGGRYEQYF | TGTGCCAGCAGCTCAACACTAGCGGGAGGAAGATACGAGCAGTACTTC
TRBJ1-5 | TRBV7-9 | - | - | CASSYNPGGFNQPQHF | TGTGCCAGCAGCTACAACCCGGGGGGGTTCAATCAGCCCCAGCATTTT
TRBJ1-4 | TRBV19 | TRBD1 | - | CASSSTGGQEKLFF | TGTGCCAGTAGTTCGACAGGGGGCCAGGAAAAACTGTTTTTT
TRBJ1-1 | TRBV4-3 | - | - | CASSQDSTGIGTEAFF | TGCGCCAGCAGCCAAGATAGCACAGGGATCGGCACTGAAGCTTTCTTT
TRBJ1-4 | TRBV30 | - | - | CAYAGAREKLFF | TGTGCCTATGCAGGGGCAAGGGAAAAACTGTTTTTT
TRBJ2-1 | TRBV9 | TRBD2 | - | CASSLRSGLADNEQFF | TGTGCCAGCAGCTTACGCTCAGGACTAGCGGACAATGAGCAGTTCTTC
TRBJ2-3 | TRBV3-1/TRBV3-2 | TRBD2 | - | CASSQRTSGSTDTQYF | TGTGCCAGCAGCCAAAGGACTAGCGGGAGCACAGATACGCAGTATTTT
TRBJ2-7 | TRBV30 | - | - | CAWSSIAGFYEQYF | TGTGCCTGGAGTTCGATCGCAGGCTTCTACGAGCAGTACTTC
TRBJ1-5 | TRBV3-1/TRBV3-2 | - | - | CATQGGGRSLHQPQHF | TGTGCCACCCAGGGCGGGGGCCGCTCCCTCCATCAGCCCCAGCATTTT
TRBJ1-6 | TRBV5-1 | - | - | CASSLGSGSYNSPLHF | TGCGCCAGCAGCTTGGGTTCAGGGTCCTATAATTCACCCCTCCACTTT
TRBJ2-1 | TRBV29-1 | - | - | CSVDPLAGFGEFF | TGCAGCGTTGACCCACTCGCGGGGTTCGGCGAGTTCTTC
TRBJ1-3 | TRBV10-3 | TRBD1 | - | CAIKVGQRRNTIYF | TGTGCCATCAAAGTGGGACAGCGCAGAAACACCATATATTTT
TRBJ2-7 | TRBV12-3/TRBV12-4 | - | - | CASSGRGEQYF | TGTGCCAGCAGTGGACGGGGAGAGCAGTACTTC
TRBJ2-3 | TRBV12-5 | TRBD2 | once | CASGPGLAASTDTQYF | TGTGCTAGTGGCCCCGGACTAGCGGCTAGCACAGATACGCAGTATTTT
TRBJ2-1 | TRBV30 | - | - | CAWISETSYNEQFF | TGTGCCTGGATTAGTGAAACCTCCTACAATGAGCAGTTCTTC
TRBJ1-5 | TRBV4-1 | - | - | CASSPRQYSNQPQHF | TGCGCCAGCAGCCCCAGACAGTATAGCAATCAGCCCCAGCATTTT
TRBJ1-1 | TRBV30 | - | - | CAYYRDVVTEAFF | TGTGCCTACTACAGGGATGTAGTCACTGAAGCTTTCTTT
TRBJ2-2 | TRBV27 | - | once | CASSFGFGTGELFF | TGTGCCAGCAGTTTCGGGTTTGGGACCGGGGAGCTGTTTTTT
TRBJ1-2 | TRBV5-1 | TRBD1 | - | CASSTGQGARGYTF | TGCGCCAGCAGCACGGGACAGGGGGCGAGGGGCTACACCTTC
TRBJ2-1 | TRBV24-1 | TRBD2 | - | CATSDVSGSNEQFF | TGTGCCACCAGTGATGTTAGCGGGAGTAATGAGCAGTTCTTC
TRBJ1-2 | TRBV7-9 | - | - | CASSLGTGTNYGYTF | TGTGCCAGCAGCTTAGGTACAGGAACTAACTATGGCTACACCTTC
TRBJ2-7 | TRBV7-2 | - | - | CASSTGSPYEQYF | TGTGCCAGCAGCACAGGGAGCCCCTACGAGCAGTACTTC
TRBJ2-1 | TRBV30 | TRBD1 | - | CAWSTGQGINEQFF | TGTGCCTGGAGTACCGGACAGGGGATCAATGAGCAGTTCTTC
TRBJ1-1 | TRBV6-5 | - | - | CASSYAAGLEAFF | TGTGCCAGCAGTTACGCCGCAGGGCTCGAAGCTTTCTTT
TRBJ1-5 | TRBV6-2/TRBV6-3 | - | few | CASSKDSGFQPQHF | TGTGCCAGCAGTAAGGACAGTGGGTTTCAGCCCCAGCATTTT
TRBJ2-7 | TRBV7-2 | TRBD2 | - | CASSKRLAGASSYEQYF | TGTGCCAGCAGCAAGAGACTAGCGGGAGCTAGCTCCTACGAGCAGTACTTC
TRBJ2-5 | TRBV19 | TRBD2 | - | CASSITGGTRETQYF | TGTGCCAGTAGTATTACGGGAGGAACCCGGGAGACCCAGTACTTC
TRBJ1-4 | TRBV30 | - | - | CAWSGEKLFF | TGTGCCTGGTCAGGGGAAAAACTGTTTTTT
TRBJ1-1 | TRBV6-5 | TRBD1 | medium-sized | CASRADRGPSEAFF | TGTGCCAGCAGAGCGGACAGGGGGCCCTCTGAAGCTTTCTTT
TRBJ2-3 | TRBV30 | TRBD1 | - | CAWTEGQVADTQYF | TGTGCCTGGACCGAAGGACAGGTGGCAGATACGCAGTATTTT
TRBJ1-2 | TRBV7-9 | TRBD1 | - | CASSLLGQGNYGYTF | TGTGCCAGCAGCTTACTGGGACAGGGCAACTATGGCTACACCTTC
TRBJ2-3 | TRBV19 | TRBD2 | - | CASKTREATDTQYF | TGTGCCAGTAAAACGCGGGAGGCGACAGATACGCAGTATTTT
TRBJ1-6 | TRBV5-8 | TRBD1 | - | CASSLGQGTVSPLHF | TGTGCCAGCAGCTTAGGACAGGGGACGGTTTCACCCCTCCACTTT
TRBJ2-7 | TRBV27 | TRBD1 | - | CASSITPGTATYEQYF | TGTGCCAGCAGTATAACCCCCGGGACAGCGACCTACGAGCAGTACTTC
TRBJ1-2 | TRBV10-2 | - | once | CASSDRRGLSYGYTF | TGCGCCAGCAGTGATAGGAGAGGCCTTAGCTATGGCTACACCTTC
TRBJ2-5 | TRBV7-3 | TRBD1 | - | CASSRDRGQETQYF | TGTGCCAGCAGCCGGGACAGGGGTCAAGAGACCCAGTACTTC
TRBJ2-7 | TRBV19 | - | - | CASSILLGGDEQYF | TGTGCCAGTAGTATACTACTAGGAGGAGACGAGCAGTACTTC
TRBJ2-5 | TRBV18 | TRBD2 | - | CASSRDAGGTQETQYF | TGTGCCAGCTCAAGAGACGCGGGAGGAACCCAAGAGACCCAGTACTTC
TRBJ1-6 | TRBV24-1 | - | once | CATNVGQPNSPLHF | TGTGCCACCAACGTTGGACAGCCCAATTCACCCCTCCACTTT
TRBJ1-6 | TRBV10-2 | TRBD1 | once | CASTGQDHNSPLHF | TGCGCCAGCACCGGACAGGACCATAATTCACCCCTCCACTTT
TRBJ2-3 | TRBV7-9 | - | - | CASSPRGYF | TGTGCCAGCAGCCCCAGAGGGTATTTT
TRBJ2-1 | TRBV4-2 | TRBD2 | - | CASSQDLLAGTNEQFF | TGTGCCAGCAGCCAAGATCTCCTAGCGGGGACCAATGAGCAGTTCTTC
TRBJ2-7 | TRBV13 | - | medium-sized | CASSFRRGGDYEQYF | TGTGCCAGCAGCTTTAGGCGGGGTGGGGATTACGAGCAGTACTTC
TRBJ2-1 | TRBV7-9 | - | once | CASSLAPMRVSHNEQFF | TGTGCCAGCAGCTTAGCGCCTATGAGGGTCAGTCACAATGAGCAGTTCTTC
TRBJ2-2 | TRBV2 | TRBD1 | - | CASRDRVGTGELFF | TGTGCCAGCAGGGACAGGGTGGGGACCGGGGAGCTGTTTTTT
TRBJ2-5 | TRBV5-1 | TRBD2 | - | CASSLSTSGSGETQYF | TGCGCCAGCAGCTTGTCGACTAGCGGGAGCGGCGAGACCCAGTACTTC
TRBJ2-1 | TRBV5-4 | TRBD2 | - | CASSLGAGTSGHPGYNEQFF | TGTGCCAGCAGCTTGGGGGCCGGGACTAGCGGGCACCCTGGGTACAATGAGCAGTTCTTC
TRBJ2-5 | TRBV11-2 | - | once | CASSFISGPEETQYF | TGTGCCAGCAGCTTTATCTCGGGTCCCGAAGAGACCCAGTACTTC
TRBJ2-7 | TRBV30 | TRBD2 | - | CAWTTGTSGYEQYF | TGTGCCTGGACCACCGGGACTAGCGGCTACGAGCAGTACTTC
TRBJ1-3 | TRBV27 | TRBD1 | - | CAAGTGLSGNTIYF | TGTGCCGCCGGGACAGGACTCTCTGGAAACACCATATATTTT